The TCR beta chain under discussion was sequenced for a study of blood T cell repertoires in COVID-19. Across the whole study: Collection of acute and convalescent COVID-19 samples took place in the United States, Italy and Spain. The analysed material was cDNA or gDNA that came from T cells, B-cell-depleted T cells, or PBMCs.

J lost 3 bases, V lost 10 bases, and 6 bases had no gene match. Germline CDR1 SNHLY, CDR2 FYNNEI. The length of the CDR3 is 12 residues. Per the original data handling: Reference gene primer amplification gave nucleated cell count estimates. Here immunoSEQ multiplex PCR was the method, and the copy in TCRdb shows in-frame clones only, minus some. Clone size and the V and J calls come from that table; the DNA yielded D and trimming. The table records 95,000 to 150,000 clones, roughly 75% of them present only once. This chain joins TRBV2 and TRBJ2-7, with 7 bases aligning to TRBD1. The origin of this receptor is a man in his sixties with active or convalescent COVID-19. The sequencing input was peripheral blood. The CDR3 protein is CATSRQGYEQYF. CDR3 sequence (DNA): TGTGCCACCTCGCGACAGGGCTACGAGCAGTACTTC.